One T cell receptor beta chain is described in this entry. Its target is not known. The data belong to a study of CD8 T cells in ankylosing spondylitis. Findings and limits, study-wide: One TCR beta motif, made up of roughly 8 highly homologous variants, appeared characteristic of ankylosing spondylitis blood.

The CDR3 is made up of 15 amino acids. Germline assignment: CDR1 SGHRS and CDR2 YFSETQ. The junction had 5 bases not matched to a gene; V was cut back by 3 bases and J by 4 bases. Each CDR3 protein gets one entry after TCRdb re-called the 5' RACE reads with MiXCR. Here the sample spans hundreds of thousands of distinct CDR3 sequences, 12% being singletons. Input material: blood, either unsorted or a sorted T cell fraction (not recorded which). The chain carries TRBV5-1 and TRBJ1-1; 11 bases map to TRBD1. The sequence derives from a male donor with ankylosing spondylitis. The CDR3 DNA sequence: TGCGCCAGCAGCTGGACAGGGGGCGCGGGCACTGAAGCTTTCTTT. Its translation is CASSWTGGAGTEAFF.